One and the same sample provided the 23 T cell receptor beta chains below, sequenced in a study of T cells in localized non-small cell lung cancer. TCRdb keeps only in-frame clones here, not all; method: immunoSEQ multiplex PCR. The sample lists fewer than 100,000 clones; over 80% were seen once. The sample was peripheral blood, taken before any cancer treatment. The receptors derive from a man between 40 and 70 years old with stage I squamous cell lung carcinoma.

CDR3 in amino acids: CASSRDLTGVAAAGYTF. The DNA for the CDR3 is TGTGCCAGCAGTCGGGATTTGACAGGGGTGGCGGCAGCTGGCTACACCTTC. The chain carries TRBV2 and TRBJ1-2; 8 bases match TRBD1. The J segment lost 7 bases and the V segment lost 5 bases, leaving 18 bases of the junction unmatched. This CDR3 is 17 amino acids long. Germline V gives CDR1 SNHLY, CDR2 FYNNEI.

V gene TRBV4-2 combines with J gene TRBJ1-1, with TRBD1 as a possible D gene (5 bases). V was cut by 1 base and J by 5 bases, with 11 bases left in between. Per the germline V gene, CDR1 is LGHNA and CDR2 is YNFKEQ. There are 14 residues in the CDR3. This CDR3 reads CASSQVGQGTEAFF. CDR3 bases: TGTGCCAGCAGCCAAGTAGGGCAGGGAACTGAAGCTTTCTTT.

The V gene is TRBV18, the J gene TRBJ1-2; 10 bases align to TRBD1. Germline CDR1 is KGHSH and CDR2 is LQKENI. The CDR3 is 15 amino acids. The J segment lost 2 bases and the V segment lost 1 base, leaving 1 base of the junction unmatched. The CDR3 nucleotides read TGTGCCAGCTCACCACTGACAGGGGGCAACTATGGCTACACCTTC. Translation gives CASSPLTGGNYGYTF.

The chain links TRBV29-1 to TRBJ2-7, with D possibly called TRBD1 or TRBD2 (5 bases each). Germline lookup yields CDR1 SQVTM and CDR2 ANQGSEA. V gave up 4 bases and J gave up 3 bases, with 10 bases separating them. This CDR3 contains 12 residues. The CDR3 spells CSVARAGYEQYF. In DNA, the CDR3 is TGCAGCGTTGCCAGGGCGGGCTACGAGCAGTACTTC.

V usage is TRBV5-4 and J usage is TRBJ1-1; weak D call: TRBD1 (5 bases). The V end lost 0 bases, the J end lost 3 bases, and 12 bases lay between the germline ends. This CDR3 is built from 15 residues. Germline V gene lookup returns CDR1 SGHNT and CDR2 YYREEE (reference sequence). CDR3 amino acids: CASSLETGRHTEAFF. The CDR3 region has the DNA TGTGCCAGCAGCTTGGAAACGGGACGGCACACTGAAGCTTTCTTT.

The chain recombines TRBV7-9 with TRBJ1-1; 7 bases align to TRBD1. Looked up from germline, CDR1 is SEHNR and CDR2 is FQNEAQ (reference sequence). This CDR3 is built from 14 residues. With V trimmed by 6 bases and J by 2 bases, 6 bases remained unmatched. The CDR3 nucleotides are TGTGCCAGCAGTCCCAACAGGGGAAACACTGAAGCTTTCTTT. Translation: CASSPNRGNTEAFF.

J is TRBJ1-4 and V is TRBV5-1; D call uncertain. V shed 2 bases and J shed 7 bases, with 12 bases lying between them. The CDR3 is 14 residues long. Per the germline V gene, CDR1 is SGHRS and CDR2 is YFSETQ. The CDR3 sequence: CASSFSGSGEKLFF. The CDR3 nucleotides read TGCGCCAGCAGCTTTTCCGGGAGCGGTGAAAAACTGTTTTTT.

The rearrangement links TRBV7-2 to TRBJ2-3, with unresolved D. Germline lookup yields CDR1 SGHTA and CDR2 FQGNSA. V shed 5 bases and J shed 1 base, with 10 bases lying between them. The CDR3 covers 14 residues. The CDR3 here is CASSTRRGTDTQYF. As DNA, the CDR3 is TGTGCCAGCAGCACGCGTCGGGGCACAGATACGCAGTATTTT.

The chain uses TRBV5-1 and TRBJ2-1; D not certain. The CDR3 runs 15 residues. The germline V and J ends were trimmed by 6 bases and 0 bases, with 13 bases remaining between them. The germline gives CDR1 SGHRS, CDR2 YFSETQ. The CDR3: CASTAAGSSYNEQFF. The CDR3 DNA is TGCGCCAGCACCGCGGCTGGGTCCTCCTACAATGAGCAGTTCTTC.

The chain is built from TRBV18 and TRBJ2-2; TRBD1 aligns across 7 bases. V shed 3 bases, J shed 4 bases, and the junction held 5 bases outside the gene matches. CDR3 length: 15 residues. CDR1 and CDR2 from the germline V gene are KGHSH and LQKENI. Here the CDR3 reads CASSPNRGGTGELFF. The CDR3 bases are TGTGCCAGCTCACCGAACAGGGGTGGCACCGGGGAGCTGTTTTTT.

The chain uses TRBV14 and TRBJ2-7; D unresolved. The V end was cut by 0 bases, the J end by 9 bases, with 18 bases between. Germline assignment: CDR1 SGHDN and CDR2 FVKESK. There are 15 residues in the CDR3. CDR3: CASSQDFRSGSRQYF. CDR3 sequence (DNA): TGTGCCAGCAGCCAAGATTTTAGGTCCGGGTCCCGGCAGTACTTC.

This clone was seen once. V and J are TRBV12-1 and TRBJ1-2; the table names TRBD1, a call not compared with the DNA. TRBV12-1 is shown as a pseudogene. This CDR3 spans 15 amino acids. The CDR3 nucleotides are TGTGCCAGCAGCCTTCGGTCAGGACAGAACTATGGCTACACCTTC. This gives the protein CASSLRSGQNYGYTF.

V usage is TRBV12-5 and J usage is TRBJ2-3; D unresolved. Germline V gene data show CDR1 as LGHNT and CDR2 as FRNRAP. The ends were cut back, 1 base at V and 5 bases at J, with 1 base in the middle. This CDR3 is 11 amino acids long. As DNA, the CDR3 is TGTGCTAGTGGTTTGGGAGATACGCAGTATTTT. Its protein is CASGLGDTQYF.

There are a few counts of this clone. This rearrangement joins TRBV6-1 to TRBJ1-4, with TRBD1 matching over 7 bases. V lost 7 bases, J lost 7 bases, and 12 bases stayed unmatched. Germline values: CDR1 MNHNS, CDR2 SASEGT. This CDR3 region has 15 residues. CDR3 sequence: CASILTTGISEKLFF. CDR3 nucleotide sequence: TGTGCCAGCATCCTTACGACAGGGATTTCTGAAAAACTGTTTTTT.

The genes are TRBV7-3 and TRBJ1-3; D remains unclear. Germline CDR1 and CDR2: SGHTA and FQGTGA. The CDR3 totals 14 residues. V lost 2 bases, J lost 4 bases, and 9 bases lay in between. The CDR3 nucleotides are TGTGCCAGCAGCTTAGGGTCACCGGGAAACACCATATATTTT. The encoded protein is CASSLGSPGNTIYF.

The chain combines TRBV4-1 with TRBJ1-6; D is possibly TRBD1 (6 bases). The germline V gene has CDR1 MGHRA and CDR2 YSYEKL. Between the trimmed V and J ends, which lost 6 bases and 4 bases, there was a span of 19 bases. The CDR3 covers 17 residues. This CDR3 reads CASRALGRRGYNSPLHF. In nucleotides, the CDR3 is TGCGCCAGCAGGGCACTAGGCAGGAGGGGGTATAATTCACCCCTCCACTTT.

The rearrangement links TRBV19 to TRBJ1-4; 7 bases fit TRBD1. The CDR3 extends over 14 amino acids. CDR1 LNHDA and CDR2 SQIVND come from the germline V gene (reference sequence). V lost 6 bases to trimming and J lost 8 bases; unmatched junction nucleotides: 9. CDR3 in amino acids: CASRDDRVGEKLFF. In nucleotides, the CDR3 is TGTGCCAGTAGGGACGACAGGGTGGGAGAAAAACTGTTTTTT.

V is TRBV18 and J is TRBJ1-3, with 7 bases matching TRBD1. Trimming at V came to 3 bases and at J to 0 bases, leaving 8 bases not matched to a gene. Germline assignment: CDR1 KGHSH and CDR2 LQKENI. This CDR3 spans 17 amino acids. This CDR3 reads CASSPWTGDHSGNTIYF. The CDR3 DNA reads as TGTGCCAGCTCACCTTGGACAGGAGATCACTCTGGAAACACCATATATTTT.

The chain combines TRBV9 with TRBJ1-1; possible D gene TRBD1, 6 bases. From germline, CDR1 is SGDLS and CDR2 YYNGEE. Deletions cut 4 bases from V and 4 bases from J, with 17 bases between. The CDR3 is 15 amino acids. CDR3 DNA sequence: TGTGCCAGCAGCAAGAGGGGGAGGGGGATCACTGAAGCTTTCTTT. Its translation is CASSKRGRGITEAFF.

Notes on this clone: The conserved phenylalanine or tryptophan normally closing the CDR3 is absent here, so this likely arose from a read error. The limits of the CDR3 on the DNA are not certain, so only TCRdb's listed CDR3 is given. The V call is TRBV10-3, the J call TRBJ2-7; the table's D call of TRBD1 was not tested on the DNA. In germline, CDR1 is ENHRY, CDR2 SYGVKD. The CDR3 adds up to 13 amino acids, both ends counted. The CDR3 protein is CAISEKGTGIGWY.

V gene TRBV7-2 combines with J gene TRBJ1-3; TRBD1 might be the D (6 bases). In germline, CDR1 is SGHTA, CDR2 FQGNSA. CDR3 length equals 14 residues. Between the trimmed V and J ends, which lost 8 bases and 0 bases, there was a span of 11 bases. CDR3 in amino acids: CASGGQFSGNTIYF. The CDR3 DNA reads as TGTGCCAGCGGAGGACAGTTCTCTGGAAACACCATATATTTT.

The J gene is TRBJ1-5, the V gene TRBV5-6; D is perhaps TRBD1 (6 bases). The CDR3 is 15 residues long. Germline CDR1 reads SGHDT; CDR2 reads YYEEEE. V was cut by 3 bases and J by 2 bases, with 12 bases left in between. CDR3 sequence: CASSSWGQGNQPQHF. CDR3 bases: TGTGCCAGCAGCTCGTGGGGGCAGGGCAATCAGCCCCAGCATTTT. Drawing the rest from reference TRBV5-6 and TRBJ1-5, the complete variable domain is DAGVTQSPTHLIKTRGQQVTLRCSPKSGHDTVSWYQQALGQGPQFIFQYYEEEERQRGNFPDRFSGHQFPNYSSELNVNALLLGDSALYLCASSSWGQGNQPQHFGDGTRLSIL.

The CDR3 is CASSSQNTEAFF. CDR3 coding DNA: TGTGCCAGCAGCTCTCAGAACACTGAAGCTTTCTTT. This rearrangement joins TRBV5-4 to TRBJ1-1, with D unresolved. Looked up from germline, CDR1 is SGHNT and CDR2 is YYREEE (reference sequence). Trimming took 3 bases from V and 1 from J, leaving 4 bases between them. This CDR3 has 12 amino acids.